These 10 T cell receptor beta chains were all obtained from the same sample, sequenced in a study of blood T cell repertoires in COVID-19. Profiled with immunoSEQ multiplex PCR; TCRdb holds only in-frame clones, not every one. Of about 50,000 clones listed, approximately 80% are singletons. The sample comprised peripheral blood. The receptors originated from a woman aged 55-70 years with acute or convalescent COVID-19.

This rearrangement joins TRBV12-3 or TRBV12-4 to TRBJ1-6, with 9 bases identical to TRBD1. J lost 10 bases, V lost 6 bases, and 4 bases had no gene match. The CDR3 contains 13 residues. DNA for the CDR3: TGTGCCAGCAGAGGGGACAGGGCGTCACCCCTCCACTTT. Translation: CASRGDRASPLHF.

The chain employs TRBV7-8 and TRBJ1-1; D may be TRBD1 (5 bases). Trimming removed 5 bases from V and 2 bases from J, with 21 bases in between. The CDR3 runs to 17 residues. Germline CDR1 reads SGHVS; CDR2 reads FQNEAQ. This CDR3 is CASSPPGGRALNTEAFF. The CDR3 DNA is TGTGCCAGCAGCCCCCCGGGGGGGAGGGCGCTAAACACTGAAGCTTTCTTT.

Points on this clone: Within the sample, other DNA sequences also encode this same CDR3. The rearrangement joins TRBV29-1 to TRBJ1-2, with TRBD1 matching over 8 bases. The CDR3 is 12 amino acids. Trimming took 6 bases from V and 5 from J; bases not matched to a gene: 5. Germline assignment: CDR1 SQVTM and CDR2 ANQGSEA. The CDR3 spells CSVGDRNYGYTF. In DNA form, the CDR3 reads TGCAGCGTCGGGGACAGGAATTATGGCTACACCTTC.

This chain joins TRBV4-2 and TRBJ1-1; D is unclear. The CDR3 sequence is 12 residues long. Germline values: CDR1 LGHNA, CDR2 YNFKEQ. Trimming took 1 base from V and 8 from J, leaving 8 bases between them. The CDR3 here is CASSQGGREAFF. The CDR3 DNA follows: TGTGCCAGCAGCCAAGGAGGGAGAGAAGCTTTCTTT.

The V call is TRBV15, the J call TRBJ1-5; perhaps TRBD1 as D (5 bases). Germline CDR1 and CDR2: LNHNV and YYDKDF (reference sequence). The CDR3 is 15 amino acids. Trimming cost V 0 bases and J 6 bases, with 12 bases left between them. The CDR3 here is CATSRDHGGFQPQHF. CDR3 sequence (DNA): TGTGCCACCAGCAGAGATCACGGGGGTTTTCAGCCCCAGCATTTT.

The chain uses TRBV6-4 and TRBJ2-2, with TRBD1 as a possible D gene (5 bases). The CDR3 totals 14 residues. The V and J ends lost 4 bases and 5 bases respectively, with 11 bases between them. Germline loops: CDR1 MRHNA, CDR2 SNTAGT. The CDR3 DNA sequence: TGTGCCAGCAGTGCCTCTCCAGGGACCGGGGAGCTGTTTTTT. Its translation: CASSASPGTGELFF.

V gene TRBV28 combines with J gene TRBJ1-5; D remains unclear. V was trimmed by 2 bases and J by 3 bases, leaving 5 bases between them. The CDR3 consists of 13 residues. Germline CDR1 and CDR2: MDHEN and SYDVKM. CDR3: CASSLPHNQPQHF. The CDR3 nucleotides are TGTGCCAGCAGTTTACCCCACAATCAGCCCCAGCATTTT.

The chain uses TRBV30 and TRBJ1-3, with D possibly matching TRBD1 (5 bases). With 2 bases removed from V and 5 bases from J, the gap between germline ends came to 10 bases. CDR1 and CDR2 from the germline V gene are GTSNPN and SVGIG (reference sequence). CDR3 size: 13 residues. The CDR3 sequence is CAWSTGLRNTIYF. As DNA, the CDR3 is TGTGCCTGGAGTACAGGACTACGAAACACCATATATTTT.

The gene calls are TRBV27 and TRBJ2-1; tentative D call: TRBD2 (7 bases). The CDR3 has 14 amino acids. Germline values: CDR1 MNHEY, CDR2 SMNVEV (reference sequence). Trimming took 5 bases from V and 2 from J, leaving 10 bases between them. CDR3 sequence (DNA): TGTGCCAGCAGTCGGGGGGCCACCTACAATGAGCAGTTCTTC. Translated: CASSRGATYNEQFF.

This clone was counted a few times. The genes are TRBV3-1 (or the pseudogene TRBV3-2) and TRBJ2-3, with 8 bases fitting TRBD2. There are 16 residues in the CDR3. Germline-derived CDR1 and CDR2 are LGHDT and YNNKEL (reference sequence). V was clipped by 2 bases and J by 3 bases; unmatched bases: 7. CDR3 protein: CASSQLVAGTTDTQYF. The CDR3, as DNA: TGTGCCAGCAGCCAATTGGTAGCGGGAACGACAGATACGCAGTATTTT.